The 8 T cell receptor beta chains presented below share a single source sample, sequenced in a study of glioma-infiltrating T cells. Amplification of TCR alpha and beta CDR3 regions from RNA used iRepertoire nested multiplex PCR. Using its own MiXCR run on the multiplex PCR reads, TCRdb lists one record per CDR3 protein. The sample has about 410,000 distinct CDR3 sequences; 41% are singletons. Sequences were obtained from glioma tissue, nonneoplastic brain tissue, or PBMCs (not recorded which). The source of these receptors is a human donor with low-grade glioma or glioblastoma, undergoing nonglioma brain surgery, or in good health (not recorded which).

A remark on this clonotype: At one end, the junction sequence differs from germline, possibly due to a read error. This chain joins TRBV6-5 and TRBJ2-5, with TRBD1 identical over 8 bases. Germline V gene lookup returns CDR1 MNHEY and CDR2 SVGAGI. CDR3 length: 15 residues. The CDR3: CASSYSLDREEAQYF. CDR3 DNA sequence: TGTGCCAGCAGTTACTCCCTGGACAGGGAAGAGGCCCAGTACTTC.

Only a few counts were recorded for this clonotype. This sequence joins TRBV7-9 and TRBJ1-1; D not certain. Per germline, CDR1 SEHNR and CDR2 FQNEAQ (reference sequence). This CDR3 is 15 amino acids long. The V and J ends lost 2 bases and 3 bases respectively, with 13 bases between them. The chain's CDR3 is CASSLFRGLDTEAFF. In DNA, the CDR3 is TGTGCCAGCAGCTTATTTCGGGGTTTGGACACTGAAGCTTTCTTT.

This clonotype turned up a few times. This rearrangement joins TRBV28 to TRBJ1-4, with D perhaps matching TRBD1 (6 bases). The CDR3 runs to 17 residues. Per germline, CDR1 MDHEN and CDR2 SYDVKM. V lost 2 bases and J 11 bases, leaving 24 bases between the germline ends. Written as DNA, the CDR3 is TGTGCCAGCAGTTTAGTCTATTCCAGGGGAGCACGCGATAAACTGTTTTTT. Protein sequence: CASSLVYSRGARDKLFF. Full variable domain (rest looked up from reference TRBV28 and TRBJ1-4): DVKVTQSSRYLVKRTGEKVFLECVQDMDHENMFWYRQDPGLGLRLIYFSYDVKMKEKGDIPEGYSVSREKKERFSLILESASTNQTSMYLCASSLVYSRGARDKLFFGSGTQLSVL.

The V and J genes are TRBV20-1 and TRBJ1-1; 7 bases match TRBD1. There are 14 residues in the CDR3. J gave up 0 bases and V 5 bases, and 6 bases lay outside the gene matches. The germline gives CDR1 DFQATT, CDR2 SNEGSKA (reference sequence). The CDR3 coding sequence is TGCAGTGCTTATCGGGACAGATTGAACACTGAAGCTTTCTTT. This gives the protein CSAYRDRLNTEAFF.

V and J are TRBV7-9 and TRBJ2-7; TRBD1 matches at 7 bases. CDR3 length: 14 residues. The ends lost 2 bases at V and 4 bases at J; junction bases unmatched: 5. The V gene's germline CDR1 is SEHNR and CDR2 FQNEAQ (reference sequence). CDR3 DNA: TGTGCCAGCAGCTTAAGGGACAGAGAATACGAGCAGTACTTC. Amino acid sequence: CASSLRDREYEQYF. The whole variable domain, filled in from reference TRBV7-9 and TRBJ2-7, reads DTGVSQNPRHKITKRGQNVTFRCDPISEHNRLYWYRQTLGQGPEFLTYFQNEAQLEKSRLLSDRFSAERPKGSFSTLEIQRTEQGDSAMYLCASSLRDREYEQYFGPGTRLTVT.

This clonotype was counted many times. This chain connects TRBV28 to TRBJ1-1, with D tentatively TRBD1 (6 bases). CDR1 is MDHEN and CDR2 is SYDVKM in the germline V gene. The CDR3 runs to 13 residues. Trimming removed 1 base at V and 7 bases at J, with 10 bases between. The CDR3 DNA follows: TGTGCCAGCAGTTTATTCGGACAGTTTGAAGCTTTCTTT. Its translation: CASSLFGQFEAFF.

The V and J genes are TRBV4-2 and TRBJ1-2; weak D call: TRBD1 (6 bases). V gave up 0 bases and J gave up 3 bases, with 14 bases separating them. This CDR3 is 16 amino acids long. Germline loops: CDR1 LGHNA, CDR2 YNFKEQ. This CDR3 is CASSQDGVGQHYGYTF. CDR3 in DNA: TGTGCCAGCAGCCAAGATGGAGTTGGACAGCACTATGGCTACACCTTC.

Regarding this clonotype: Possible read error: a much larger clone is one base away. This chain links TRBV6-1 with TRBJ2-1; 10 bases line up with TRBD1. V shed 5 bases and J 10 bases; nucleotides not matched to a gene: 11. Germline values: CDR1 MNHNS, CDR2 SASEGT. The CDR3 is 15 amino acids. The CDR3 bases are TGTGCCAGCAGTCCGCGACAGGGGGCCTCCTACGAGCAGTTCTTC. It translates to CASSPRQGASYEQFF.